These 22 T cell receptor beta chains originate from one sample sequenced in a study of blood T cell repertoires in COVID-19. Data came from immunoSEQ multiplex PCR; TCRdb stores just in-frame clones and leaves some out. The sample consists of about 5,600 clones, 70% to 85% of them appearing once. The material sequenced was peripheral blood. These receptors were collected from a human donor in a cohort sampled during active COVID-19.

CDR3 in amino acids: CASSPKRGITYNEQFF. In DNA, the CDR3 is TGTGCCAGCAGCCCTAAACGGGGGATAACCTACAATGAGCAGTTCTTC. The chain is built from TRBV21-1 and TRBJ2-1; TRBD2, the table's D call, lacks a check against the DNA. TRBV21-1 is a documented pseudogene. CDR3 length: 16 amino acids.

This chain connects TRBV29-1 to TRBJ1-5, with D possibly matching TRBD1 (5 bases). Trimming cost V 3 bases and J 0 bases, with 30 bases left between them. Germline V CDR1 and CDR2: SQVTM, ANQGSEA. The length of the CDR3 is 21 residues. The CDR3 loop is CSVEWKKGSQGFWDSNQPQHF. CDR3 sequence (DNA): TGCAGCGTTGAGTGGAAGAAGGGTTCTCAGGGCTTCTGGGATAGCAATCAGCCCCAGCATTTT.

The DNA of the CDR3 is TGTGCCAGCAATCGCGGGTGGGGTTCCACTGAAGCTTTCTTT. It specifies CASNRGWGSTEAFF. This chain joins TRBV9 and TRBJ1-1; D is uncertain. Between the trimmed V and J ends, which lost 6 bases and 4 bases, there was a span of 16 bases. The CDR3 consists of 14 residues. Germline values: CDR1 SGDLS, CDR2 YYNGEE.

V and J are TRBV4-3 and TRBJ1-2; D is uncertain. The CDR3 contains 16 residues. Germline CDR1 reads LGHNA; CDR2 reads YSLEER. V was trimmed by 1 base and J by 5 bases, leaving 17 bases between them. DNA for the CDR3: TGCGCCAGCAGCCAAGGCGCGGCGGTTGGCGGATATGGCTACACCTTC. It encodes CASSQGAAVGGYGYTF.

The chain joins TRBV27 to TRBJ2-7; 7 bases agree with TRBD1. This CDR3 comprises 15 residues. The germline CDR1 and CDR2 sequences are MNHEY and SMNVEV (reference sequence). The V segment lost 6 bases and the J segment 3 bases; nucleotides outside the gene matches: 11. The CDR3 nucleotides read TGTGCCAGCAGCTCCTTACAGGGGATCCGCTACGAGCAGTACTTC. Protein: CASSSLQGIRYEQYF.

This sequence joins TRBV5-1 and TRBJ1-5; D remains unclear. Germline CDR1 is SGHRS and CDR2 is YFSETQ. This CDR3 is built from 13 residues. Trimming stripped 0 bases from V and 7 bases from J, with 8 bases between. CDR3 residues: CASSLGPEQPQHF. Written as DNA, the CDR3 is TGCGCCAGCAGCTTGGGCCCGGAGCAGCCCCAGCATTTT. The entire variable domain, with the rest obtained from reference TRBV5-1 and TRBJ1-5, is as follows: KAGVTQTPRYLIKTRGQQVTLSCSPISGHRSVSWYQQTPGQGLQFLFEYFSETQRNKGNFPGRFSGRQFSNSRSEMNVSTLELGDSALYLCASSLGPEQPQHFGDGTRLSIL.

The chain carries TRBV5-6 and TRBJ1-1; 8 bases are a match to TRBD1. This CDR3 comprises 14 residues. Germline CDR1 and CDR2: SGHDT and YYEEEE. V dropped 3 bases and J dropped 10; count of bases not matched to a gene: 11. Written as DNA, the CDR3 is TGTGCCAGCAGCTCTAACAGGGGGAGGTCTGTAGCTTTCTTT. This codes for CASSSNRGRSVAFF.

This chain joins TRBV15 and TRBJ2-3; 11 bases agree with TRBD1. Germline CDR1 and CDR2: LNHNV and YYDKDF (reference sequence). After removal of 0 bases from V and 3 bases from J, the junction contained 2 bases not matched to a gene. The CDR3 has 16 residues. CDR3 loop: CATSRDGTGGTDTQYF. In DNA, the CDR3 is TGTGCCACCAGCAGAGACGGGACAGGGGGTACAGATACGCAGTATTTT. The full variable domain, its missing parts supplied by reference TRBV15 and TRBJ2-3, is DAMVIQNPRYQVTQFGKPVTLSCSQTLNHNVMYWYQQKSSQAPKLLFHYYDKDFNNEADTPDNFQSRRPNTSFCFLDIRSPGLGDTAMYLCATSRDGTGGTDTQYFGPGTRLTVL.

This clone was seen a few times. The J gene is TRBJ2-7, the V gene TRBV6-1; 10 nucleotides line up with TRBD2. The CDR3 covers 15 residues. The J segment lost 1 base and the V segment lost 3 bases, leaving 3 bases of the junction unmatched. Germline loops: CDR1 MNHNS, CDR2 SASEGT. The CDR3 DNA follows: TGTGCCAGCAGTGAGGAACTAGCGGGATCCTACGAGCAGTACTTC. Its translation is CASSEELAGSYEQYF.

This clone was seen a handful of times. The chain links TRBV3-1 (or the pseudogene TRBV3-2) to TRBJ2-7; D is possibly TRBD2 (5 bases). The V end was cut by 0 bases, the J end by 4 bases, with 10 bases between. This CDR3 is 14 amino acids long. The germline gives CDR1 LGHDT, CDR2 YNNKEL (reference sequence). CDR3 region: CASSQDRTGYEQYF. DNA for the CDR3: TGTGCCAGCAGCCAAGATCGGACGGGGTACGAGCAGTACTTC.

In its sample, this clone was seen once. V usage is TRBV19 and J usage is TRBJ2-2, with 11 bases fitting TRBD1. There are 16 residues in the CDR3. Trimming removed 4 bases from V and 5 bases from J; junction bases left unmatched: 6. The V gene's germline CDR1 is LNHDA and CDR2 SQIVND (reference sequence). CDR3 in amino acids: CASSNGQGAGTGELFF. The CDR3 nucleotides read TGTGCCAGTAGTAACGGACAGGGGGCAGGAACCGGGGAGCTGTTTTTT.

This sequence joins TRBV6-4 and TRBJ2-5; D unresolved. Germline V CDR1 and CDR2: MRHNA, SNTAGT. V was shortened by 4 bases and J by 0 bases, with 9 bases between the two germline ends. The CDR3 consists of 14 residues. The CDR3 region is CASSAIGHQETQYF. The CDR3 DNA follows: TGTGCCAGCAGTGCCATTGGGCACCAAGAGACCCAGTACTTC.

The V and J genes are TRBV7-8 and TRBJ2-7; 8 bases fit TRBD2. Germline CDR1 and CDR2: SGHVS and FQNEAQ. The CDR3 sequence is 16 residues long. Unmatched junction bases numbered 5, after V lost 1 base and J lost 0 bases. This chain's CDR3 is CASSLVGGRSSYEQYF. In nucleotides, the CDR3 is TGTGCCAGCAGCTTAGTTGGCGGGAGGAGCTCCTACGAGCAGTACTTC. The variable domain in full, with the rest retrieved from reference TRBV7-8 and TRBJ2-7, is GAGVSQSPRYKVAKRGQDVALRCDPISGHVSLFWYQQALGQGPEFLTYFQNEAQLDKSGLPSDRFFAERPEGSVSTLKIQRTQQEDSAVYLCASSLVGGRSSYEQYFGPGTRLTVT.

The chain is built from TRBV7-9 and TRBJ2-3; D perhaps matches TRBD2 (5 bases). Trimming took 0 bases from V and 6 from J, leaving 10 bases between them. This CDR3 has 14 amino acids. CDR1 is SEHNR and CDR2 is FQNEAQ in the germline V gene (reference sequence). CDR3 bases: TGTGCCAGCAGCTTAGCGCGAACTAGTGATACGCAGTATTTT. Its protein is CASSLARTSDTQYF.

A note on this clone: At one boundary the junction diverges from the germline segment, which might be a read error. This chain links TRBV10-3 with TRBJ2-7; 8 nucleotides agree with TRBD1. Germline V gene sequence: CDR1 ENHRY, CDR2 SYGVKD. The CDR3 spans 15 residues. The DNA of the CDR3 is TGTGCCATCAGAGATCGAATTCCGACAGGGGCCGGTTGGGTCTTC. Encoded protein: CAIRDRIPTGAGWVF.

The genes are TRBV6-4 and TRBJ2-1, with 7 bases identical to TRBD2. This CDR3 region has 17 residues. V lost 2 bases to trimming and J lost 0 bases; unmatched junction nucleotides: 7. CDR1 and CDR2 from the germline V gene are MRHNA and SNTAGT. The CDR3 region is CASSDTSEGSSYNEQFF. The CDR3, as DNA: TGTGCCAGCAGTGACACTAGCGAGGGAAGCTCCTACAATGAGCAGTTCTTC.

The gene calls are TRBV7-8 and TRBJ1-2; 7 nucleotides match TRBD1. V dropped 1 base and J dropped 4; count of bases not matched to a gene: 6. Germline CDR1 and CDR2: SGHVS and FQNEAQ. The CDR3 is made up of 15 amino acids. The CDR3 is CASSLVKGAGYGYTF. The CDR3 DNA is TGTGCCAGCAGCTTAGTAAAGGGGGCAGGCTATGGCTACACCTTC.

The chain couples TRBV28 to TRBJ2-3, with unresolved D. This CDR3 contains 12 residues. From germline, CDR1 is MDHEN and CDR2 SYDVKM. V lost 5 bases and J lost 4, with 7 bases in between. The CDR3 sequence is CASSTFPDTQYF. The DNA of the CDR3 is TGTGCCAGCAGTACTTTTCCAGATACGCAGTATTTT.

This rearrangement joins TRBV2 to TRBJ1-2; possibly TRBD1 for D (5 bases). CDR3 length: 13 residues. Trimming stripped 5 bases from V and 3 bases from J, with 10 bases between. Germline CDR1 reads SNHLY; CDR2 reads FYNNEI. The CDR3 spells CASSQGGYYGYTF. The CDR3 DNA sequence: TGTGCCAGCAGTCAGGGAGGGTACTATGGCTACACCTTC. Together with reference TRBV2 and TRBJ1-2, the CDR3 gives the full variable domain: EPEVTQTPSHQVTQMGQEVILRCVPISNHLYFYWYRQILGQKVEFLVSFYNNEISEKSEIFDDQFSVERPDGSNFTLKIRSTKLEDSAMYFCASSQGGYYGYTFGSGTRLTVV.

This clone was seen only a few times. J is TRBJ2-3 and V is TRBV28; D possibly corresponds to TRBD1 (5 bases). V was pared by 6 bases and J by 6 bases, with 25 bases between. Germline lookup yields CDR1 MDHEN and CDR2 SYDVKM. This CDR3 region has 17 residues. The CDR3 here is CASRQTISKGRVDTQYF. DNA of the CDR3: TGTGCCAGCAGACAAACAATTTCAAAGGGGCGTGTGGATACGCAGTATTTT.

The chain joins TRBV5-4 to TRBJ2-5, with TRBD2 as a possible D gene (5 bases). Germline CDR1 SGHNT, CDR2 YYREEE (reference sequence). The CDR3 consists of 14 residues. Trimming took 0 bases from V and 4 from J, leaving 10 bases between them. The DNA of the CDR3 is TGTGCCAGCAGCTTGGAATACGCGGGAGAGACCCAGTACTTC. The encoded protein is CASSLEYAGETQYF.

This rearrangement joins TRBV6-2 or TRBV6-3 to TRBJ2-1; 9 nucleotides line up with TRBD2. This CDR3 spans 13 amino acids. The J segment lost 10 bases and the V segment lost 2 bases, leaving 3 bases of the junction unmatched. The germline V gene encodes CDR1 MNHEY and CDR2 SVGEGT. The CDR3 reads CASSYVTSGEQFF. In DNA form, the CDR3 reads TGTGCCAGCAGTTACGTGACTAGCGGCGAGCAGTTCTTC.